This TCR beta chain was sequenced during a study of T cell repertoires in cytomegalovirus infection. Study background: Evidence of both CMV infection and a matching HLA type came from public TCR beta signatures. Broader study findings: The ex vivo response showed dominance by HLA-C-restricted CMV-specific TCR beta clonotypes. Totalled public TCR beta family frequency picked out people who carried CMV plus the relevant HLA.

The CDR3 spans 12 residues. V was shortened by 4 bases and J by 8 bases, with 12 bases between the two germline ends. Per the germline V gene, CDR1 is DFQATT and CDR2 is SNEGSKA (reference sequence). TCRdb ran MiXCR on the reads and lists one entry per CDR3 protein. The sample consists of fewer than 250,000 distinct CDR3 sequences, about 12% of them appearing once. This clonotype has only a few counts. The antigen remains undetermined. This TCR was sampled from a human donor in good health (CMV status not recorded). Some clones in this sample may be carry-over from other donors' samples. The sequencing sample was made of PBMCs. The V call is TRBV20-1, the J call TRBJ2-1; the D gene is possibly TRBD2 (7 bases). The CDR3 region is CSATTGRDEQFF. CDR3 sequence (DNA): TGCAGTGCTACTACAGGGAGGGATGAGCAGTTCTTC.